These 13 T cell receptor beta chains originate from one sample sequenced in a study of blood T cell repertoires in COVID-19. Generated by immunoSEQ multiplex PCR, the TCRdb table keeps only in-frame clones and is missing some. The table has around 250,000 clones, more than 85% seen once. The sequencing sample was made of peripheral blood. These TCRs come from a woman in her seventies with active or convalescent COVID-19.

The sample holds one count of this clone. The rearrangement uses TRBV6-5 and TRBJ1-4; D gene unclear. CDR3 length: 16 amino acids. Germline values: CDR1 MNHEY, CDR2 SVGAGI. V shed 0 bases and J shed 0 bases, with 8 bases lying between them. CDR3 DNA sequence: TGTGCCAGCAGTTACTCGGCGGGTGCAACTAATGAAAAACTGTTTTTT. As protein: CASSYSAGATNEKLFF.

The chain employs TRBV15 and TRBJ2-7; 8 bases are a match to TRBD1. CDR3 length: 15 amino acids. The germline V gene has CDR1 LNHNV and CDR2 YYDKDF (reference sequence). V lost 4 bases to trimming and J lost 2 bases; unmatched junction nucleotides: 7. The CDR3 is CATSTMDRVPYEQYF. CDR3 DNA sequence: TGTGCCACCAGCACCATGGACAGGGTACCCTACGAGCAGTACTTC.

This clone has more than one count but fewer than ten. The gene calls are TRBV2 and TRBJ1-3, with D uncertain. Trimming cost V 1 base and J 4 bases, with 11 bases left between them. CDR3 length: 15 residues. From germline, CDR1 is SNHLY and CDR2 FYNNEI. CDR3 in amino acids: CASSEGWPKGNTIYF. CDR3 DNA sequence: TGTGCCAGCAGTGAAGGGTGGCCAAAGGGAAACACCATATATTTT.

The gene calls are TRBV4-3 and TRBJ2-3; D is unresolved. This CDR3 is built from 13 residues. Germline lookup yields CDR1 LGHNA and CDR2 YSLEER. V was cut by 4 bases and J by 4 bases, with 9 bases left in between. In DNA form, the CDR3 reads TGCGCCAGCAGCCTCGAGTTCGCAGATACGCAGTATTTT. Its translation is CASSLEFADTQYF.

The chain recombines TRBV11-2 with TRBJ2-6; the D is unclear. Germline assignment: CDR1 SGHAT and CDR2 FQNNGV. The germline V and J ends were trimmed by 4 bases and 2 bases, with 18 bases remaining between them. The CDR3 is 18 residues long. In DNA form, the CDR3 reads TGTGCCAGCAGCTCCGCGAGGAACGTGTTTCCTGGGGCCAACGTCCTGACTTTC. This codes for CASSSARNVFPGANVLTF.

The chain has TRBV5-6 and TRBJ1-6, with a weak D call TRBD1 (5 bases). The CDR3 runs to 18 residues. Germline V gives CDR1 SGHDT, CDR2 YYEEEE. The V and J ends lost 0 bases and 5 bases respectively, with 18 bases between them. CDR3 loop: CASSLGQKLLGHNSPLHF. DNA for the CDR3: TGTGCCAGCAGCTTGGGACAGAAACTCCTGGGGCATAATTCACCCCTCCACTTT.

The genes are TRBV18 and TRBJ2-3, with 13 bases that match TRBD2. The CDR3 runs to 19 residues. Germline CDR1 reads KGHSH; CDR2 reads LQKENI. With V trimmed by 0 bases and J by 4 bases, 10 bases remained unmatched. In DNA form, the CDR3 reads TGTGCCAGCTCACCACCCAACATTGGGACTAGCGGGGCCCCAGATACGCAGTATTTT. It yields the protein CASSPPNIGTSGAPDTQYF.

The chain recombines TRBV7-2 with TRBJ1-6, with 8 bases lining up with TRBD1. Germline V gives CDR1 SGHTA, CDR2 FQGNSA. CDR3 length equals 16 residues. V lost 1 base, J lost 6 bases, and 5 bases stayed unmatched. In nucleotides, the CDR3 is TGTGCCAGCAGCTTAGGGACAGGGTATCTTAATTCACCCCTCCACTTT. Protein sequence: CASSLGTGYLNSPLHF.

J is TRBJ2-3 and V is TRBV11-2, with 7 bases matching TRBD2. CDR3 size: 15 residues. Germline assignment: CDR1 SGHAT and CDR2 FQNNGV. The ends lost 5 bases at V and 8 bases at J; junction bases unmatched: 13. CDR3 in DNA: TGTGCCAGCAGCCCCCCGGCGGGGGAGGTGGGTACGCAGTATTTT. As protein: CASSPPAGEVGTQYF.

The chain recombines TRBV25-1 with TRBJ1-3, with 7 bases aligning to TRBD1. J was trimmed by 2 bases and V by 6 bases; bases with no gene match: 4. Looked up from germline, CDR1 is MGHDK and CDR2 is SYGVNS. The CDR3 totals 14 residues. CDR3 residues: CASRFTGAGNTIYF. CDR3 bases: TGTGCCAGCAGGTTTACAGGGGCTGGAAACACCATATATTTT.

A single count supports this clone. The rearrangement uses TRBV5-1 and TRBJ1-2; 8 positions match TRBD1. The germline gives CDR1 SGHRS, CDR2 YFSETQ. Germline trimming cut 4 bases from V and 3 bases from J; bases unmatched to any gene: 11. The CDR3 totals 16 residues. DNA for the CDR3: TGCGCCAGCAGCCGAGGACAGGGTAGCTTGGACTATGGCTACACCTTC. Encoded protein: CASSRGQGSLDYGYTF.

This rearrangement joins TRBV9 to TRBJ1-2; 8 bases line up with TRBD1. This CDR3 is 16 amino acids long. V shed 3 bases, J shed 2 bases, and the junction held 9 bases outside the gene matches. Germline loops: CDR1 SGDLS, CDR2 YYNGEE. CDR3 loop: CASSATPGGVNYGYTF. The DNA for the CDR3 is TGTGCCAGCAGCGCCACACCAGGGGGCGTCAACTATGGCTACACCTTC.

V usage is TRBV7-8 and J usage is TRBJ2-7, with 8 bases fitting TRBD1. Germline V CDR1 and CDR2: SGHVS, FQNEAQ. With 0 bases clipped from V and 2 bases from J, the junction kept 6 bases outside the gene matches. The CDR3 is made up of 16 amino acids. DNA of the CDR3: TGTGCCAGCAGCTTAGCGGGACAGGCGGGGACCTACGAGCAGTACTTC. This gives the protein CASSLAGQAGTYEQYF.